The rows below give T cell receptor beta chains drawn from one sample of a study of blood T cell repertoires in COVID-19. Measured with immunoSEQ multiplex PCR; TCRdb has only the in-frame clones, and not every one. The table has around 140,000 clones, roughly three quarters seen once; the top ten hold less than 2%. The sample consisted of peripheral blood. These receptors came from a woman aged 60 to 75 with acute or convalescent COVID-19. Each CDR3 is given with its conserved first and last residue. The order of the fields is D gene, V gene, CDR3 length, CDR3 protein. A D gene is named only where the DNA matches it firmly.

>-|TRBV28|15
CASSSDISSSYEQYF
>-|TRBV11-3|13
CASSWRIADTQYF
>-|TRBV2|13
CASSFQGNYEQYF
>-|TRBV6-5|13
CASKSGTTYEQYF
>-|TRBV5-4|13
CASSLQGPYEQYF
>TRBD1|TRBV19|16
CASSIRPTGGLSTQYF
>TRBD2|TRBV7-2|16
CASSPLAGAFHNEQFF
>-|TRBV5-5|14
CASSHSTGSYEQYF
>-|TRBV19|13
CASSMDSQETQYF
>TRBD1|TRBV2|15
CASSTPGQGFDGYTF
>-|TRBV6-1|12
CASSEAGGTQYF
>-|TRBV28|15
CASRPRGFHNSPLHF
>-|TRBV13|12
CASSYRGNTIYF
>TRBD1|TRBV27|17
CASSLSSDRVRIHEQYF
>-|TRBV2|15
CASSASSLSYNEQFF
>-|TRBV11-2|14
CASSLDRSLDTQYF
>TRBD2|TRBV11-3|17
CASSLEGSGRASDTQYF
>TRBD2|TRBV11-3|13
CASSLSSGGELFF
>-|TRBV7-9|16
CASSLPGFANTGELFF
>-|TRBV6-5|11
CASTFGHEQYF
>-|TRBV6-1|15
CASSEASRAGYEQYF
>TRBD1|TRBV11-2|15
CASSRGDRVNQPQHF
>-|TRBV28|15
CASRPLGSAGNEQFF
>-|TRBV5-1|15
CASSPLGNSGNTIYF
>-|TRBV5-1|13
CASSLPVADTQYF
>TRBD2|TRBV6-6|15
CASSYGRLAPYEQYF
>TRBD2|TRBV2|16
CASSDRLAGVGETQYF
>-|TRBV7-2|15
CASSLLGRAPSLGTF
>TRBD2|TRBV28|16
CASVGLAGGHTDTQYF
>TRBD2|TRBV19|18
CASRGLAGGPSSYNEQFF
>-|TRBV5-1|17
CASSTWVAGRSYNEQFF
>TRBD1|TRBV18|15
CASSPDRGQFQPQHF
>-|TRBV28|15
CASSSYARSSYEQYF
>-|TRBV9|13
CASSTRRGREQFF
>-|TRBV28|16
CASSPPGPGGDTEAFF
>TRBD2|TRBV9|16
CASSVEAGGFTDTQYF
>-|TRBV27|13
CASSLEGAKTQYF
>-|TRBV11-2|14
CASSLGRRGTEAFF
>TRBD1|TRBV5-1|19
CASSPRPSTGISGANVLTF
>TRBD2|TRBV5-1|15
CASSWGTSGIHEQFF
>-|TRBV20-1|16
CSASGLRGGVNTEAFF
>TRBD1|TRBV6-5|15
CASSQMDREDQPQHF
>TRBD2|TRBV19|17
CASSIDPGLAGSNEQFF
>-|TRBV15|15
CATSRSQGIGEKLFF
>TRBD2|TRBV28|16
CASSLPSGRARETQYF
>-|TRBV28|13
CASSLTGNTEAFF
>TRBD2|TRBV18|16
CASSPKLAGQYNEQFF
>TRBD2|TRBV5-1|15
CASRRTGGDTGELFF
>TRBD2|TRBV19|20
CASSTPLGLAGGTAKNIQYF
>-|TRBV5-1|15
CASSGDGLMNTEAFF
>TRBD2|TRBV3-1/TRBV3-2|17
CASSQEVAGGYQETQYF
>-|TRBV12-3/TRBV12-4|13
CASRQRYQETQYF
>TRBD2|TRBV7-9|17
CASGGGTSGRAYFEQYF
>-|TRBV6-5|13
CASSYRGGTEAFF
>-|TRBV20-1|11
CSAFEGNEQFF
>TRBD2|TRBV23-1|18
CASSHTQREASITDTQYF
>TRBD2|TRBV3-1/TRBV3-2|14
CASSRGLAGGELFF